One and the same sample provided the 25 T cell receptor beta chains below, sequenced in a study of blood T cell repertoires in COVID-19. Only in-frame clones appear in the TCRdb table, and some are missing; sequencing was by immunoSEQ multiplex PCR. The sample contains some 80,000 clones, about 93% of which appear only once. Sample: peripheral blood. The receptors were sampled from a woman of 80 years or more with acute or convalescent COVID-19.

This chain uses TRBV19 with TRBJ2-7; 8 bases align to TRBD1. The junction had 12 bases not matched to a gene; V was cut back by 5 bases and J by 6 bases. This CDR3 contains 15 residues. Germline assignment: CDR1 LNHDA and CDR2 SQIVND (reference sequence). The CDR3 here is CASSPRTGYRPEQYF. In DNA form, the CDR3 reads TGTGCCAGTAGTCCACGGACAGGGTATAGGCCCGAGCAGTACTTC.

The chain couples TRBV28 to TRBJ1-5, with 7 bases aligning to TRBD1. Trimming took 5 bases from V and 2 from J; bases not matched to a gene: 6. This CDR3 is built from 15 residues. Germline V gene sequence: CDR1 MDHEN, CDR2 SYDVKM. CDR3 sequence (DNA): TGTGCCAGCAGTCTGAGGGGGCCAGGCAATCAGCCCCAGCATTTT. Protein: CASSLRGPGNQPQHF.

J is TRBJ1-3 and V is TRBV5-4; the D gene is possibly TRBD1 (6 bases). Deletions cut 2 bases from V and 4 bases from J, with 10 bases between. This CDR3 is built from 14 residues. Germline V gives CDR1 SGHNT, CDR2 YYREEE (reference sequence). CDR3 amino acids: CASSLDRHGNTIYF. The CDR3 DNA reads as TGTGCCAGCAGCTTAGACAGGCACGGAAACACCATATATTTT.

This chain uses TRBV28 with TRBJ1-5, with TRBD1 matching over 7 bases. CDR1 is MDHEN and CDR2 is SYDVKM in the germline V gene. With 5 bases clipped from V and 7 bases from J, the junction kept 8 bases outside the gene matches. The CDR3 contains 14 residues. The CDR3 nucleotides are TGTGCCAGCAGTCCCGGGACAGCAGGGCAGCCCCAGCATTTT. Protein: CASSPGTAGQPQHF.

V usage is TRBV19 and J usage is TRBJ2-3; 7 bases are shared with TRBD2. The CDR3 runs to 14 residues. Per germline, CDR1 LNHDA and CDR2 SQIVND (reference sequence). V shed 7 bases, J shed 3 bases, and the junction held 7 bases outside the gene matches. The CDR3 bases are TGTGCCAGTAAAAAATTGGGGGGGACAGATACGCAGTATTTT. This encodes CASKKLGGTDTQYF.

The chain links TRBV28 to TRBJ1-2; D is unclear. V was cut by 6 bases and J by 4 bases, with 9 bases left in between. The germline CDR1 and CDR2 sequences are MDHEN and SYDVKM. This CDR3 has 12 residues. CDR3 nucleotides: TGTGCCAGCAGAAATACTGGCTATGGCTACACCTTC. This translates into CASRNTGYGYTF.

This clone was counted once. This rearrangement joins TRBV4-2 to TRBJ2-1; 13 positions match TRBD2. From germline, CDR1 is LGHNA and CDR2 YNFKEQ. This CDR3 contains 17 residues. V dropped 0 bases and J dropped 3; count of bases not matched to a gene: 2. The CDR3 bases are TGTGCCAGCAGCCAAGACACTAGCGGGGGGGGCTACAATGAGCAGTTCTTC. Residues: CASSQDTSGGGYNEQFF.

In DNA, the CDR3 is TGTGCCAGCAGCTCGCGGGGGGCGATCACAGATACGCAGTATTTT. As protein: CASSSRGAITDTQYF. The rearrangement uses TRBV7-9 and TRBJ2-3, with 8 bases aligning to TRBD2. J lost 2 bases, V lost 4 bases, and 5 bases had no gene match. CDR1 SEHNR and CDR2 FQNEAQ come from the germline V gene (reference sequence). The CDR3 is 15 amino acids.

V gene TRBV7-8 combines with J gene TRBJ1-2, with no clear D. CDR1 SGHVS and CDR2 FQNEAQ come from the germline V gene. CDR3 length: 14 amino acids. Trimming removed 1 base from V and 3 bases from J, with 9 bases in between. Here the CDR3 reads CASSLGSQYYGYTF. Here the CDR3 DNA reads TGTGCCAGCAGCTTAGGTTCACAGTACTATGGCTACACCTTC.

This rearrangement joins TRBV18 to TRBJ1-2; the D gene is possibly TRBD1 (5 bases). The V end lost 0 bases, the J end lost 4 bases, and 12 bases lay between the germline ends. CDR3 length equals 15 residues. Germline V gives CDR1 KGHSH, CDR2 LQKENI. The CDR3 spells CASSPPKGPSYGYTF. The CDR3 nucleotides are TGTGCCAGCTCACCACCGAAGGGGCCTTCCTATGGCTACACCTTC.

There are a few counts of this clone. The V call is TRBV14, the J call TRBJ2-2; 9 bases align to TRBD1. The germline V gene has CDR1 SGHDN and CDR2 FVKESK. Trimming took 1 base from V and 6 from J; bases not matched to a gene: 6. The CDR3 consists of 16 residues. Here the CDR3 DNA reads TGTGCCAGCAGCCAAGTTCGGGGGACAGGGTCCGGGGAGCTGTTTTTT. Translating gives CASSQVRGTGSGELFF.

The rearrangement joins TRBV27 to TRBJ2-6; 7 bases are a match to TRBD1. CDR1 MNHEY and CDR2 SMNVEV come from the germline V gene (reference sequence). The J segment lost 0 bases and the V segment lost 7 bases, leaving 3 bases of the junction unmatched. There are 15 residues in the CDR3. The CDR3 DNA reads TGTGCCAGCACAGGGGGTATCTCTGGGGCCAACGTCCTGACTTTC. It codes for CASTGGISGANVLTF. Complete variable domain (other parts from reference TRBV27 and TRBJ2-6): EAQVTQNPRYLITVTGKKLTVTCSQNMNHEYMSWYRQDPGLGLRQIYYSMNVEVTDKGDVPEGYKVSRKEKRNFPLILESPSPNQTSLYFCASTGGISGANVLTFGAGSRLTVL.

The V gene is TRBV5-4, the J gene TRBJ1-2; D perhaps matches TRBD1 (6 bases). The CDR3 consists of 15 residues. Trimming removed 3 bases at V and 0 bases at J, with 12 bases between. In germline, CDR1 is SGHNT, CDR2 YYREEE (reference sequence). In DNA form, the CDR3 reads TGTGCCAGCAGCTCAACAGGGCAAGCTAACTATGGCTACACCTTC. Amino acids: CASSSTGQANYGYTF.

CDR3 nucleotide sequence: TGTGCCAGCAGCTTAGGGACAGGGGGAGACATTCAGTACTTC. Its translation: CASSLGTGGDIQYF. V usage is TRBV11-2 and J usage is TRBJ2-4, with 10 bases that match TRBD1. This CDR3 spans 14 amino acids. With 1 base clipped from V and 8 bases from J, the junction kept 2 bases outside the gene matches. Germline V gives CDR1 SGHAT, CDR2 FQNNGV.

The chain uses TRBV6-2 or TRBV6-3 and TRBJ1-5, with 9 bases fitting TRBD1. The length of the CDR3 is 17 residues. Trimming removed 0 bases from V and 4 bases from J; junction bases left unmatched: 7. Germline values: CDR1 MNHEY, CDR2 SVGEGT. CDR3 sequence: CASSYSPGTGYNQPQHF. The CDR3 DNA reads as TGTGCCAGCAGTTACTCCCCCGGGACAGGGTATAATCAGCCCCAGCATTTT.

The V call is TRBV5-6, the J call TRBJ1-1; TRBD1 agrees at 9 bases. After removal of 4 bases from V and 11 bases from J, the junction contained 6 bases not matched to a gene. Germline V gene lookup returns CDR1 SGHDT and CDR2 YYEEEE. The CDR3 has 12 residues. Here the CDR3 reads CASSIGTGRAFF. In nucleotides, the CDR3 is TGTGCCAGCAGCATCGGGACAGGGCGGGCTTTCTTT. Full variable domain (remainder filled in from reference TRBV5-6 and TRBJ1-1): DAGVTQSPTHLIKTRGQQVTLRCSPKSGHDTVSWYQQALGQGPQFIFQYYEEEERQRGNFPDRFSGHQFPNYSSELNVNALLLGDSALYLCASSIGTGRAFFGQGTRLTVV.

The J gene is TRBJ1-1, the V gene TRBV29-1, with D possibly being TRBD1 (5 bases). Germline V gene lookup returns CDR1 SQVTM and CDR2 ANQGSEA. Trimming left V 4 bases short and J 4 bases short, with 13 bases between. This CDR3 contains 13 residues. The CDR3 nucleotides read TGCAGCGTTGTGACAGTTCTTAGCACTGAAGCTTTCTTT. Protein sequence: CSVVTVLSTEAFF.

The chain carries TRBV5-1 and TRBJ2-7; 14 nucleotides line up with TRBD2. V shed 4 bases and J 10 bases; nucleotides not matched to a gene: 4. This CDR3 has 13 residues. CDR1 SGHRS and CDR2 YFSETQ come from the germline V gene. The DNA for the CDR3 is TGCGCCAGCAGCGGGACTAGCGGGGGCGAACAGTACTTC. Encoded protein: CASSGTSGGEQYF.

The chain is built from TRBV2 and TRBJ2-5; D is unresolved. From germline, CDR1 is SNHLY and CDR2 FYNNEI. Trimming cost V 6 bases and J 3 bases, with 11 bases left between them. The CDR3 sequence is 13 residues long. The CDR3 coding sequence is TGTGCCAGCAGCCCCTGGCAGAAAGAGACCCAGTACTTC. Its translation is CASSPWQKETQYF. Drawing the rest from reference TRBV2 and TRBJ2-5, the complete variable domain is EPEVTQTPSHQVTQMGQEVILRCVPISNHLYFYWYRQILGQKVEFLVSFYNNEISEKSEIFDDQFSVERPDGSNFTLKIRSTKLEDSAMYFCASSPWQKETQYFGPGTRLLVL.

This chain uses TRBV7-2 with TRBJ1-6; 7 positions match TRBD1. With V trimmed by 1 base and J by 9 bases, 3 bases remained unmatched. The V gene's germline CDR1 is SGHTA and CDR2 FQGNSA. The CDR3 extends over 14 amino acids. CDR3 loop: CASSLVQGRSPLHF. The CDR3 region has the DNA TGTGCCAGCAGCTTAGTACAGGGGCGTTCACCCCTCCACTTT.

V and J are TRBV19 and TRBJ1-1; D remains unclear. Trimming removed 5 bases at V and 1 base at J, with 14 bases between. Germline CDR1 and CDR2: LNHDA and SQIVND (reference sequence). The CDR3 contains 15 residues. This CDR3 reads CASSPLARPNTEAFF. In nucleotides, the CDR3 is TGTGCCAGTAGTCCGCTAGCTAGGCCGAACACTGAAGCTTTCTTT.

This clone was picked up a small number of times. In DNA, the CDR3 is TGTGCCAGCAGCTTACAGGGTAACTATGGCTACACCTTC. Protein: CASSLQGNYGYTF. This sequence joins TRBV5-4 and TRBJ1-2, with TRBD1 as a possible D gene (6 bases). This CDR3 region has 13 residues. Between the trimmed V and J ends, which lost 2 bases and 1 base, there was a span of 6 bases. The germline gives CDR1 SGHNT, CDR2 YYREEE (reference sequence).

The V call is TRBV7-2, the J call TRBJ1-4, with D tentatively TRBD1 (6 bases). CDR3 length: 16 residues. Germline V gene sequence: CDR1 SGHTA, CDR2 FQGNSA. The V end lost 1 base, the J end lost 7 bases, and 16 bases lay between the germline ends. The CDR3 region is CASSLGVRGGGEKLFF. CDR3 DNA sequence: TGTGCCAGCAGCTTAGGGGTGAGGGGGGGCGGTGAAAAACTGTTTTTT.

The V gene is TRBV5-4, the J gene TRBJ2-5; D may be TRBD2 (5 bases). Trimming took off 1 base at V and 1 base at J, with 8 bases between the two ends. Germline V gene data show CDR1 as SGHNT and CDR2 as YYREEE (reference sequence). The CDR3 covers 14 residues. As DNA, the CDR3 is TGTGCCAGCAGCTTGAAGGACTTCCAAGAGACCCAGTACTTC. Amino acids: CASSLKDFQETQYF.

The chain couples TRBV7-8 to TRBJ2-7, with TRBD2 as a possible D gene (5 bases). The V end lost 5 bases, the J end lost 1 base, and 12 bases lay between the germline ends. Germline V gene lookup returns CDR1 SGHVS and CDR2 FQNEAQ. The CDR3 runs 14 residues. CDR3: CASSRARGSYEQYF. The CDR3 DNA reads as TGTGCCAGCAGCCGAGCTCGGGGATCCTACGAGCAGTACTTC.